Shown below are 10 T cell receptor beta chains from a single sample sequenced in a study of T cells after yellow fever vaccination. In TCRdb, the 5' RACE reads were re-called with MiXCR into one record per CDR3 protein. The data hold a few hundred thousand distinct CDR3 sequences, with 3% to 4.5% observed a single time. The specimen was PBMCs, collected 5 days after the yellow fever booster vaccination. These receptors all stem from a man aged 18 to 35 who received the YFV17D yellow fever vaccine.

This clonotype appeared many times. This chain connects TRBV5-1 to TRBJ2-1; 13 bases map to TRBD2. The germline V gene has CDR1 SGHRS and CDR2 YFSETQ. The CDR3 sequence is 16 residues long. J was trimmed by 3 bases and V by 2 bases; bases with no gene match: 2. The CDR3 nucleotides read TGCGCCAGCAGCTTAAGGACTAGCGGGGGCTACAATGAGCAGTTCTTC. This translates into CASSLRTSGGYNEQFF.

To note about this clonotype: A read error is possible here, since a much larger clone lies one base away. The chain links TRBV15 to TRBJ2-5, with 7 bases aligning to TRBD2. Per germline, CDR1 LNHNV and CDR2 YYDKDF (reference sequence). This CDR3 is 12 amino acids long. As DNA, the CDR3 is TGTGCCACCAGCAGGGGAGGGGAGACCCGGTACTTC. Translating gives CATSRGGETRYF. The variable domain in full, with the rest retrieved from reference TRBV15 and TRBJ2-5, is DAMVIQNPRYQVTQFGKPVTLSCSQTLNHNVMYWYQQKSSQAPKLLFHYYDKDFNNEADTPDNFQSRRPNTSFCFLDIRSPGLGDTAMYLCATSRGGETRYFGPGTRLLVL.

The sample holds many counts of this clonotype. This chain joins TRBV29-1 and TRBJ1-2, with D possibly TRBD1 on 6 matching bases. The V and J ends lost 4 bases and 7 bases respectively, with 10 bases between them. The CDR3 sequence is 11 residues long. Germline V gene sequence: CDR1 SQVTM, CDR2 ANQGSEA. The CDR3 here is CSVAAGVGYTF. CDR3 nucleotide sequence: TGCAGCGTTGCTGCAGGGGTTGGCTACACCTTC. Variable domain in full (rest from reference TRBV29-1 and TRBJ1-2): SAVISQKPSRDICQRGTSLTIQCQVDSQVTMMFWYRQQPGQSLTLIATANQGSEATYESGFVIDKFPISRPNLTFSTLTVSNMSPEDSSIYLCSVAAGVGYTFGSGTRLTVV.

Ten or more counts support this clonotype. The chain combines TRBV14 with TRBJ2-7; 7 bases map to TRBD1. This CDR3 is 13 amino acids long. CDR1 is SGHDN and CDR2 is FVKESK in the germline V gene. Trimming removed 0 bases from V and 6 bases from J; junction bases left unmatched: 2. CDR3 amino acids: CASSQERQGEQYF. DNA for the CDR3: TGTGCCAGCAGCCAAGAGCGACAGGGCGAGCAGTACTTC. The variable domain in full, completed from reference TRBV14 and TRBJ2-7, reads EAGVTQFPSHSVIEKGQTVTLRCDPISGHDNLYWYRRVMGKEIKFLLHFVKESKQDESGMPNNRFLAERTGGTYSTLKVQPAELEDSGVYFCASSQERQGEQYFGPGTRLTVT.

A note on this clonotype: This may come from a read error, since a much larger clone is one base off. The chain joins TRBV11-2 to TRBJ1-1; D unresolved. CDR1 is SGHAT, CDR2 FQNNGV, per germline. The CDR3 loop spans 13 amino acids. V lost 5 bases to trimming and J lost 10 bases, with 17 bases between them. This CDR3 reads CASSRSVAMGAFF. In nucleotides, the CDR3 is TGTGCCAGCAGCCGATCTGTCGCTATGGGAGCTTTCTTT.

At least ten counts were recorded for this clonotype. The gene calls are TRBV12-3 or TRBV12-4 and TRBJ2-3, with D unclear. The germline V and J ends were trimmed by 1 base and 6 bases, with 11 bases remaining between them. This CDR3 region has 14 residues. CDR3 amino acids: CASSLGSSRDTQYF. The CDR3 nucleotides are TGTGCCAGCAGTTTAGGGTCGTCCCGGGATACGCAGTATTTT.

The genes are TRBV6-5 and TRBJ1-2; the D is unclear. There are 15 residues in the CDR3. In germline, CDR1 is MNHEY, CDR2 SVGAGI. Between the trimmed V and J ends, which lost 5 bases and 0 bases, there was a span of 13 bases. CDR3 in amino acids: CASSPDAPANYGYTF. The CDR3 nucleotides read TGTGCCAGCAGTCCCGACGCCCCCGCTAACTATGGCTACACCTTC.

This clonotype was picked up many times. The chain has TRBV12-3 or TRBV12-4 and TRBJ2-5, with D hard to call. This CDR3 comprises 13 residues. V lost 6 bases and J lost 1, with 9 bases in between. The CDR3 sequence is CASSSFAQETQYF. CDR3 DNA sequence: TGTGCCAGCAGCTCCTTCGCCCAAGAGACCCAGTACTTC.

This clonotype has a count of ten or more. The rearrangement links TRBV11-3 to TRBJ2-1; a possible D gene is TRBD2 (5 bases). The V and J ends lost 4 bases and 2 bases respectively, with 12 bases between them. Germline V gives CDR1 SGHNT, CDR2 YENEEA. The CDR3 contains 15 residues. CDR3 amino acids: CASSSGERPYNEQFF. CDR3 nucleotides: TGTGCCAGCAGCTCCGGGGAACGGCCCTACAATGAGCAGTTCTTC.

The chain combines TRBV18 with TRBJ1-2, with D uncertain. The germline CDR1 and CDR2 sequences are KGHSH and LQKENI. The length of the CDR3 is 14 residues. With 6 bases removed from V and 4 bases from J, the gap between germline ends came to 15 bases. For the CDR3, the DNA is TGTGCCAGCTCTCGAGGACTCGACTCCTATGGCTACACCTTC. This sequence encodes CASSRGLDSYGYTF.